This T cell receptor beta chain was captured by sequencing in a study of beta chain features in type 1 diabetes. As for the study in general: Sorted cells, some 110,000,000 in number, were examined across all samples.

Reverse transcription of all isolated RNA meant that expressed TCRB transcripts were sequenced. Profiled with immunoSEQ multiplex PCR; TCRdb holds only in-frame clones, not every one. The table shows about 390,000 clones, with around 9.6% occurring only once. This clone came up many times. What it binds is not known. Other DNA sequences of this sample code for an identical CDR3. The germline V and J ends were trimmed by 1 base and 0 bases, with 6 bases remaining between them. CDR1 is SEHNR and CDR2 is FQNEAQ in the germline V gene (reference sequence). The CDR3 loop spans 14 amino acids. Whole-study results and caveats: At VDJ recombination sites, type 1 diabetes patients had fewer insertions and more deleted nucleotides. Across all four CD4+ subsets, people with type 1 diabetes showed modestly shorter TCRB CDR3s. PCR, the amplification step, might favor shorter templates, equally in patients and controls.

The TCR originated in a man younger than 40 with type 1 diabetes. The chain combines TRBV7-9 with TRBJ1-1, with D possibly matching TRBD1 (5 bases). The sequencing input was central memory CD4+ T cells from blood. The chain's CDR3 is CASSLGQLNTEAFF. The CDR3 bases are TGTGCCAGCAGCTTAGGACAGCTGAACACTGAAGCTTTCTTT.